This record looks at one TCR beta chain sequence and its context. In the study's own analysis: Nucleated cell number was recorded as an estimate derived from reference gene primer amplification. Only in-frame clones appear in the TCRdb table, and some are missing; sequencing was by immunoSEQ multiplex PCR. V and J calls and clone size follow that table, whereas D and trimming were derived from the DNA. Of about 68,000 clones listed, 75% to 90% are singletons. This sample is part of a study of blood T cell repertoires in COVID-19. Overall study: Researchers got acute and convalescent COVID-19 samples from the United States, Italy and Spain. T cells, B-cell-depleted T cells, or PBMCs provided the cDNA or gDNA that served as material.

The CDR3 runs to 17 residues. With 0 bases clipped from V and 6 bases from J, the junction kept 10 bases outside the gene matches. Germline V gene data show CDR1 as MRHNA and CDR2 as SNTAGT. The material sequenced was peripheral blood. The receptor's source is a man aged 45 to 65 with active COVID-19. V and J are TRBV6-4 and TRBJ2-2; 7 bases match TRBD1. The CDR3 protein is CASSDSRDSEGSGELFF. The CDR3 DNA is TGTGCCAGCAGTGACTCTAGGGACAGCGAAGGCTCCGGGGAGCTGTTTTTT.